Below, 11 T cell receptor beta chains from the same sample are listed, as sequenced in a study of blood T cells in healthy people across ages. Primed by a sample-barcoded 5' primer and a J-beta primer mix, a second PCR proceeded for about 6 to 11 cycles. TCRdb redid the calling of the 5' RACE reads with MiXCR, one entry per CDR3 protein. The data show around 2 million distinct CDR3 sequences, approximately 40% seen once. What was sequenced was blood. Source of these receptors: a human donor in good health.

This chain uses TRBV12-3 or TRBV12-4 with TRBJ2-3; 8 bases map to TRBD1. This CDR3 region has 15 residues. The V and J ends lost 5 bases and 5 bases, in that order; junction bases with no gene match: 9. This CDR3 reads CASSRTGLRGDTQYF. CDR3 bases: TGTGCCAGCAGTCGGACAGGGTTGAGAGGAGATACGCAGTATTTT.

In DNA, the CDR3 is TGTGCCAGCAGCTTAGGTCGGCAGGGAGTCTATGGCTACACCTTC. Translated: CASSLGRQGVYGYTF. The chain recombines TRBV7-2 with TRBJ1-2; D may be TRBD1 (5 bases). Germline loops: CDR1 SGHTA, CDR2 FQGNSA. This CDR3 region has 15 residues. The V end lost 1 base, the J end lost 4 bases, and 13 bases lay between the germline ends.

V and J are TRBV11-2 and TRBJ2-1; 13 nucleotides line up with TRBD2. Trimming removed 5 bases from V and 5 bases from J; junction bases left unmatched: 6. The germline V gene encodes CDR1 SGHAT and CDR2 FQNNGV. The CDR3 sequence is 16 residues long. The CDR3 DNA sequence: TGTGCCAGCAGCCATCGGACTAGCGGGGGAAACAATGAGCAGTTCTTC. Translating gives CASSHRTSGGNNEQFF.

V gene TRBV5-5 combines with J gene TRBJ2-5, with 8 bases identical to TRBD1. CDR3 length equals 15 residues. Trimming took 3 bases from V and 4 from J; bases not matched to a gene: 8. CDR1 and CDR2 (germline): SGHKS, YYEKEE (reference sequence). The CDR3 protein is CASSSPGQAGETQYF. The CDR3 DNA reads TGTGCCAGCAGCTCACCGGGACAGGCTGGAGAGACCCAGTACTTC. Full variable domain (remainder filled in from reference TRBV5-5 and TRBJ2-5): DAGVTQSPTHLIKTRGQQVTLRCSPISGHKSVSWYQQVLGQGPQFIFQYYEKEERGRGNFPDRFSARQFPNYSSELNVNALLLGDSALYLCASSSPGQAGETQYFGPGTRLLVL.

The table lists this clonotype with a count of one. At one boundary the junction diverges from the germline segment, which might be a read error. The chain has TRBV15 and TRBJ1-2, with 8 bases that match TRBD1. The CDR3 loop spans 13 amino acids. Germline-derived CDR1 and CDR2 are LNHNV and YYDKDF (reference sequence). The CDR3 region has the DNA TGTGCCGCCAGCAGACAGGGGAACTATGGCTACACCTTC. Translating gives CAASRQGNYGYTF.

This clonotype was seen a handful of times. The rearrangement joins TRBV7-2 to TRBJ1-6; D is ambiguous. There are 13 residues in the CDR3. Germline-derived CDR1 and CDR2 are SGHTA and FQGNSA. The V gene lost 5 bases and the J gene lost 9 bases, with 11 bases spanning the gap. CDR3 residues: CASSLRFGSPLHF. CDR3 DNA sequence: TGTGCCAGCAGCCTGAGGTTCGGTTCACCCCTCCACTTT.

This chain connects TRBV15 to TRBJ1-1; no clear D. V lost 0 bases, J lost 4 bases, and 12 bases lay in between. There are 15 residues in the CDR3. Germline V lookup: CDR1 LNHNV, CDR2 YYDKDF (reference sequence). The CDR3 is CATSRDLRRGTEAFF. CDR3 nucleotide sequence: TGTGCCACCAGCAGAGATCTGCGAAGAGGCACTGAAGCTTTCTTT.

This chain links TRBV20-1 with TRBJ2-3, with D possibly being TRBD2 (6 bases). The V gene's germline CDR1 is DFQATT and CDR2 SNEGSKA (reference sequence). The CDR3 runs to 15 residues. Trimming removed 3 bases from V and 4 bases from J, with 17 bases in between. Here the CDR3 DNA reads TGCAGTGCTAGGTCGGGGGAATTCGTATCAGATACGCAGTATTTT. It is translated as CSARSGEFVSDTQYF.

This chain connects TRBV5-6 to TRBJ1-5, with 8 bases fitting TRBD1. Germline V gives CDR1 SGHDT, CDR2 YYEEEE. The CDR3 runs to 15 residues. The V and J ends lost 2 bases and 4 bases, in that order; junction bases with no gene match: 5. The CDR3 protein is CASSFGTGKNQPQHF. CDR3 coding DNA: TGTGCCAGCAGCTTTGGGACAGGCAAGAATCAGCCCCAGCATTTT.

The chain is built from TRBV5-6 and TRBJ2-5; a weak D match, TRBD2 (5 bases). CDR3 length: 14 residues. V gave up 4 bases and J gave up 4 bases, with 14 bases separating them. The germline V gene encodes CDR1 SGHDT and CDR2 YYEEEE. The CDR3 is CASSEYRGAETQYF. CDR3 bases: TGTGCCAGCAGCGAATACCGGGGAGCAGAGACCCAGTACTTC.

V is TRBV4-2 and J is TRBJ2-3, with 10 bases that match TRBD2. V gave up 0 bases and J gave up 2 bases; unmatched junction bases: 8. CDR3 length equals 18 residues. Germline CDR1 is LGHNA and CDR2 is YNFKEQ. The CDR3 sequence is CASSQESASGGFTDTQYF. The CDR3 bases are TGTGCCAGCAGCCAAGAGAGTGCTAGCGGGGGCTTCACAGATACGCAGTATTTT.